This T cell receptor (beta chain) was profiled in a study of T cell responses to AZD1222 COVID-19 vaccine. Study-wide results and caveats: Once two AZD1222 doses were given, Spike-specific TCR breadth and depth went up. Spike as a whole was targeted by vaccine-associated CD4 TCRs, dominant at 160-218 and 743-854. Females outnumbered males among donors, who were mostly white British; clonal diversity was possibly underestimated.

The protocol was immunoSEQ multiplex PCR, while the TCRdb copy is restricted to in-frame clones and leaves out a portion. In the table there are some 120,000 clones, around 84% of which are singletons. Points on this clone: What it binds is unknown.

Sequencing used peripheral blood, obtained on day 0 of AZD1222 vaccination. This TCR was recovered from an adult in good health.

Here the CDR3 reads CAIVQGVLGYTF. In DNA, the CDR3 is TGTGCCATCGTACAGGGGGTACTTGGCTACACCTTC. V usage is TRBV14 and J usage is TRBJ1-2; the match to TRBD1 covers 8 bases. The CDR3 loop spans 12 amino acids. Germline loops: CDR1 SGHDN, CDR2 FVKESK. The ends lost 10 bases at V and 7 bases at J; junction bases unmatched: 8.